This T cell receptor (beta chain) was recovered during a study of cytomegalovirus exposure and HLA in healthy donors. This PCR relied on a set of 60 Vbeta primers and 13 Jbeta primers. The table came from immunoSEQ multiplex PCR; TCRdb's copy has only in-frame clones and leaves some out. The sample has about 190,000 clones; 80% to 90% are singletons. CDR3 length: 16 residues. Germline V gives CDR1 SGHTA, CDR2 FQGNSA. The ends lost 5 bases at V and 8 bases at J; junction bases unmatched: 7. The rearrangement joins TRBV7-2 to TRBJ2-1, with 15 bases that match TRBD2. Sequencing was done on a sample of PBMCs. The TCR comes from a man under 40 in good health and CMV-seronegative. CDR3 bases: TGTGCCAGCAGCCACGGACTAGCGGGGGGGAGGCATGAGCAGTTCTTC. This codes for CASSHGLAGGRHEQFF.